The entry below describes one T cell receptor (beta chain). This specimen belongs to a study of blood T cells in healthy people across ages. V was trimmed by 4 bases and J by 2 bases, leaving 11 bases between them. The CDR3 loop spans 13 amino acids. Germline V gene data show CDR1 as DFQATT and CDR2 as SNEGSKA (reference sequence). For the second PCR, which ran for roughly 7 to 11 cycles, a sample-barcoded 5' primer and a J-beta primer mix were used. Each cDNA molecule, via a template-switch adaptor with 12 random nucleotides, was tagged. TCRdb analysed the 5' RACE reads with MiXCR anew, one entry per CDR3 protein. The table shows about 760,000 distinct CDR3 sequences, with 45% to 70% occurring only once. About 10 milliliters was the volume of peripheral blood drawn from each donor. Each sample yielded at least 6 million isolated PBMCs.

The rearrangement joins TRBV20-1 to TRBJ2-5; D is perhaps TRBD1 (6 bases). Sequencing was performed on blood. The clonotype was recovered from a man aged 40-49 years in good health. The CDR3 loop reads CSATGQIQETQYF. The CDR3 coding sequence is TGCAGTGCTACTGGACAGATTCAAGAGACCCAGTACTTC.